These T cell receptor beta chains were read from a single sample in a study of blood T cell repertoires in COVID-19. Sequenced by immunoSEQ multiplex PCR; TCRdb stores in-frame clones only, minus some. The table lists fewer than 500,000 clones, about nine tenths of them singletons. Sequenced input: peripheral blood. These receptors originate from a woman aged 25 to 39 with active or convalescent COVID-19. Each CDR3 is given with its conserved first and last residue.

v_call	j_call	cdr3_aa
TRBV19	TRBJ1-1	CASSIRAGHTEAFF
TRBV4-1	TRBJ1-4	CASSQGGQGARATNEKLFF
TRBV30	TRBJ2-3	CAWRLAGATDTQYF
TRBV2	TRBJ1-4	CASRRTGGREKLFF
TRBV3-1/TRBV3-2	TRBJ2-1	CASSQAAGISGEQFF
TRBV18	TRBJ1-3	CASSSGVAGNTIYF
TRBV5-4	TRBJ1-2	CASSLVGREDGYTF
TRBV23-1	TRBJ1-2	CASSLDRGNYGYTF
TRBV29-1	TRBJ1-2	CSAWTVANYGYTF
TRBV4-1	TRBJ1-1	CASSHVGQGKGLNTEAFF
TRBV27	TRBJ1-5	CASSLGRGFGQPQHF
TRBV21-1	TRBJ2-1	CASSKEDRGNEQFF
TRBV6-1	TRBJ1-4	CASNERPQGRDEKLFF
TRBV30	TRBJ2-5	CAWSGPQRGRETQYF
TRBV19	TRBJ2-5	CASSTFLGIEETQYF
TRBV10-3	TRBJ2-5	CAISLVSGSGETQYF
TRBV7-2	TRBJ2-1	CASRGLQREQFF
TRBV25-1	TRBJ2-5	CASRETGDETQYF
TRBV9	TRBJ1-4	CASSVGTGAEKLFF
TRBV29-1	TRBJ2-1	CSVEDRGTSIGNEQFF
TRBV27	TRBJ2-7	CASSPGTGKYEQYF
TRBV3-1/TRBV3-2	TRBJ1-6	CASSHGTENSPLHF
TRBV4-1	TRBJ2-3	CASSQEGGGGTDTQYF
TRBV12-5	TRBJ1-2	CASGLEGTASNYGYTF
TRBV5-5	TRBJ2-1	CASSLRDSYNEQFF
TRBV7-6	TRBJ1-6	CASSGGTGGYSPLHF
TRBV6-5	TRBJ1-1	CASGEQVNTEAFF
TRBV18	TRBJ2-7	CASSPFSDYEQYF
TRBV5-6	TRBJ1-3	CASSLLSHDSGNTIYF
TRBV12-3/TRBV12-4	TRBJ1-1	CASWWATEAFF
TRBV3-1/TRBV3-2	TRBJ1-1	CASSQDAYTEAFF
TRBV27	TRBJ2-7	CASKRTGNDGEQYF
TRBV3-1/TRBV3-2	TRBJ2-5	CASSQVRGAGETQYF
TRBV2	TRBJ2-1	CASNGLARDNEQFF
TRBV10-3	TRBJ2-7	CAISESEGYNYEQYF
TRBV19	TRBJ2-7	CASSIGPFRTGVGEQYF
TRBV6-1	TRBJ2-1	CASSEAILAGGNNEQFF
TRBV6-5	TRBJ1-1	CASSRTGSGEAFF
TRBV7-7	TRBJ2-1	CASSLEPGVNYNEQFF
TRBV5-1	TRBJ1-4	CASSQGLSTNEKLFF
TRBV19	TRBJ2-1	CASSIVGRVIEQFF